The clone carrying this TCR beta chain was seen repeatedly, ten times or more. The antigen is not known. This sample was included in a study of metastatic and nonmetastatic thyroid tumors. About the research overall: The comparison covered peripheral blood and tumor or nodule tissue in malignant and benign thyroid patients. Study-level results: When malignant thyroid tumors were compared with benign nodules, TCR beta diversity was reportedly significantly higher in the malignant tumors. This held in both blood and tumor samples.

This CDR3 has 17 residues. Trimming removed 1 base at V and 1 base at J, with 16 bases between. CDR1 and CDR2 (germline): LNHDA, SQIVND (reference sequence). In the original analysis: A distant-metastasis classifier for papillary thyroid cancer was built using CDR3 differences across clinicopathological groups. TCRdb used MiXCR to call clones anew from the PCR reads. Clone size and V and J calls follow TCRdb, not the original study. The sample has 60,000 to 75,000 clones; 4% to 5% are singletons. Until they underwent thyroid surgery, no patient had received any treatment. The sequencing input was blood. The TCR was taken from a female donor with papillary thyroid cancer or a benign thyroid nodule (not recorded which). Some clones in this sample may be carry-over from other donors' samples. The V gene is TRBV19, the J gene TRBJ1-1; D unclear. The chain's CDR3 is CASSIAGFRFENTEAFF. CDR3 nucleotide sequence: TGTGCCAGTAGTATAGCTGGTTTTCGTTTCGAGAACACTGAAGCTTTCTTT.